This T cell receptor (beta chain) was observed in a study of cytomegalovirus exposure and HLA in healthy donors. The wider study: Counted in an early data release were tens of millions of unique TCRs from HLA-typed donors.

Points on this clone: The target antigen is unknown.

The PCR had 60 Vbeta and 13 Jbeta primers. This table comes from immunoSEQ multiplex PCR, and its TCRdb copy is limited to in-frame clones, with some not included. The table has 90,000 to 120,000 clones, roughly a tenth seen once. General study findings and limits: Common viral pathogens were later found to be apparently linked to several of the most significant clusters. The study labeled more than 150 TCR beta chains cytomegalovirus-associated.

The V gene's germline CDR1 is SGHVS and CDR2 FQNEAQ. Trimming cost V 8 bases and J 0 bases, with 14 bases left between them. The CDR3 has 16 residues. Sample: PBMCs. The TCR originated in a man aged 40-49 years in good health and CMV-seropositive. This chain connects TRBV7-8 to TRBJ2-6, with TRBD2 as a possible D gene (5 bases). In nucleotides, the CDR3 is TGTGCCAGCTCCCCCCCGGCGGGCTCTGGGGCCAACGTCCTGACTTTC. Translating gives CASSPPAGSGANVLTF.